This T cell receptor beta chain is drawn from a study of blood T cell repertoires in COVID-19 (dated by TCRdb to about 2020). At the level of the whole study: ImmuneRACE Cohort 3 recovered participants were defined by two consecutive negative NP/OP PCR tests, healthcare professional clearance, or symptom resolution. Samples covering the acute and convalescent phases of COVID-19 were provided by collaborators in the United States, Italy and Spain. The prospective study material was composed of cDNA or gDNA derived from T cells, B-cell-depleted T cells, or PBMCs. Deeply sampled blood TCRbeta repertoires from subjects exposed to, actively infected with, or recovered from COVID-19 were included in the dataset. The repertoires were released in a freely available public database intended as a resource for research on the immune response to SARS-CoV-2. Samples were obtained from the ongoing ImmuneRACE study (first 160 participants) and from 1,254 subjects provided by 6 global collaborators. The sample metadata nearly always contained a de-identified subject ID, COVID-19 status, age in years and sex. Where HLA class I and class II types were available, the types were taken from metadata supplied by the sample provider, not from assay-based typing. Findings and caveats that apply to the study as a whole: Clinical and demographic metadata were provided uncurated, with the amount varying by source and participant.

As regards this clone: Its antigen has not been determined. Nothing much larger sits one base from this clone, and base qualities are not available.

In the prospective study, participants were about 18 to 100 years old, resided in 20 to 30 geographic areas of the United States, and were enrolled through a virtual design. In the prospective study, participants were assigned to cohorts based on the clinical history participants reported in a screening survey and a study questionnaire. In the prospective study, mobile phlebotomists collected whole blood, serum and a nasopharyngeal or oropharyngeal swab from each participant. Additional blood draws and questionnaires over a roughly two-month period could optionally be provided by prospective study participants. Prospective study blood samples were shipped either frozen or at room temperature before DNA extraction. Taken from the germline V gene, the CDR1 and CDR2 loops are ENHRY and SYGVKD. Deletion took 3 bases off V and 5 bases off J, with a span of 13 bases between the germline ends. The CDR3 holds 14 amino acids from the cysteine to the phenylalanine. Only the CDR3 DNA is retained, 42 bases long and in frame from the first base.

TCRbeta CDR3 regions were amplified from genomic DNA by means of the immunoSEQ Assay, a bias-controlled multiplex PCR. As for how the authors treated the data: Within the assay, amplification of reference gene primers was used to estimate how many nucleated cells each sample contained. To quantify the absolute abundance of each unique TCRbeta CDR3 rearrangement, sequence reads were collapsed and filtered. Productive Simpson clonality was computed per sample as the square root of Simpson's diversity index over productive rearrangements. The immuneACCESS repertoire file appears here via TCRdb, limited to in-frame rearrangements. These files lack a portion of the clones; in checked studies, under half of the deficit traces to unresolved V genes, and the cause of the others is not known. V, J and clone size are taken as reported in that table, and D and trimming were inferred from the DNA itself. The table for this sample lists 250,000 to 350,000 clones; roughly 91% of them were counted only once. Together, the top ten hold approximately 2% of the sample.

This chain joins TRBV10-3 to TRBJ1-1; TRBD1 is perhaps the D gene, given 5 matching bases. The sample consisted of PBMCs or T cells enriched from blood (not recorded which). The TCR sequence derives from a woman in her sixties in a cohort exposed to, infected with or recovered from COVID-19 (not recorded which). The DNA is TGTGCCATCAGTGAAGGCAGCCGGGGGACTGAAGCTTTCTTT. The encoded protein is CAISEGSRGTEAFF.